This T cell receptor beta chain was identified during a study of blood T cell repertoires in COVID-19 (dated by TCRdb to the early 2020s). Notes on the research overall: Collaborator samples came from the United States, Italy and Spain and covered acute and convalescent phases of COVID-19. The prospective study material was composed of cDNA or gDNA derived from T cells, B-cell-depleted T cells, or PBMCs. Subjects who had been exposed to COVID-19, were actively infected with it, or had recovered from it provided the deeply sampled blood TCRbeta repertoires that made up the dataset. The repertoires were made available in a free public database intended to serve as a resource for research on the immune response to SARS-CoV-2. The samples were drawn from the first 160 participants of the ongoing ImmuneRACE study and from some 1,300 subjects provided by 6 global collaborators. The sample metadata nearly always contained a de-identified subject ID, COVID-19 status, age in years and sex. Where HLA class I and class II types were available, the types were taken from metadata supplied by the sample provider, not from assay-based typing. General conclusions and limits of the study: The quantity of clinical and demographic metadata differed by source and by participant and was supplied without curation.

Another Seattle source contributed samples from volunteer blood donors who had recovered from COVID-19. Each collaborating institution followed its own protocols to collect whole blood in K2EDTA tubes. For TCRbeta analysis, collaborators shipped samples as frozen whole blood, isolated PBMCs, or DNA extracted from either of those sample types. TCRbeta CDR3 regions were amplified from genomic DNA by means of the immunoSEQ Assay, a bias-controlled multiplex PCR. Processing in the source paper ran as follows. The number of nucleated cells in each sample was estimated from the amplification of reference gene primers within the assay. Sequence reads were collapsed and filtered to measure the absolute abundance of every unique TCRbeta CDR3 rearrangement. For each sample, productive Simpson clonality was calculated by taking the square root of Simpson's diversity index across productive rearrangements. The immuneACCESS repertoire file appears here via TCRdb, limited to in-frame rearrangements. These files lack a portion of the clones; in checked studies, under half of the deficit traces to unresolved V genes, and the cause of the others is not known. The V and J calls and clone size were taken over from that table, and D and trimming were inferred from the DNA. For this sample the table gives 200,000 to 250,000 clones, of which about 89% were detected only once. Around 1.5% of the sample rests with the top ten.

Note on this clone: Its target antigen remains unknown. The record has no base qualities; no much larger clone is one base away. In the same sample, other DNA sequences code for this CDR3.

Measured from the cysteine to the phenylalanine, the CDR3 is 13 residues long. Kept here is only the CDR3 DNA, which spans 39 bases and is read in frame from base 1. V is cut back by 4 bases and J by 6 bases, with 4 bases in the junction unmatched. CDR1 is given as MDHEN and CDR2 as SYDVKM, both from the germline V gene. The source of this sequence is a woman aged 60-70 years who had recovered from COVID-19. Sample: peripheral blood. The V gene is TRBV28 and the J gene is TRBJ2-7, with 9 bases in between that match TRBD1. The CDR3 protein is CASSSGQGSEQYF. The DNA sequence is as follows: TGTGCCAGCAGTTCGGGACAGGGTAGCGAGCAGTACTTC. Here the CDR3 is joined to the reference TRBV28 and TRBJ2-7 genes, and the full variable domain is: DVKVTQSSRYLVKRTGEKVFLECVQDMDHENMFWYRQDPGLGLRLIYFSYDVKMKEKGDIPEGYSVSREKKERFSLILESASTNQTSMYLCASSSGQGSEQYFGPGTRLTVT.